What follows are 30 T cell receptor beta chains derived from one specimen sequenced in a study of T cell responses to AZD1222 COVID-19 vaccine. TCRdb's table, derived via immunoSEQ multiplex PCR, lists solely in-frame clones and lacks some. The data show over 120,000 clones, with about 93% seen just once and under 10% held by the top ten. Source: peripheral blood, taken on day 0 of AZD1222 vaccination. Receptors originate from an adult in good health.

The chain uses TRBV18 and TRBJ1-5; 9 nucleotides match TRBD1. The CDR3 is made up of 17 amino acids. Germline values: CDR1 KGHSH, CDR2 LQKENI. With V trimmed by 3 bases and J by 3 bases, 9 bases remained unmatched. The CDR3 bases are TGTGCCAGCTCACCCGGACAGGGGAGAGAAAACAATCAGCCCCAGCATTTT. This encodes CASSPGQGRENNQPQHF.

CDR3 region: CASSFGGQTGNTIYF. CDR3 in DNA: TGTGCCAGCAGCTTTGGAGGACAGACTGGAAACACCATATATTTT. This chain connects TRBV11-2 to TRBJ1-3; perhaps TRBD1 as D (6 bases). The CDR3 is made up of 15 amino acids. Germline V gives CDR1 SGHAT, CDR2 FQNNGV. V lost 3 bases to trimming and J lost 2 bases, with 11 bases between them.

The chain carries TRBV18 and TRBJ2-3; D remains unclear. CDR1 is KGHSH and CDR2 is LQKENI in the germline V gene. V lost 6 bases and J 1 base, leaving 2 bases between the germline ends. This CDR3 has 11 amino acids. CDR3 protein: CASSRTDTQYF. For the CDR3, the DNA is TGTGCCAGCTCCCGCACAGATACGCAGTATTTT.

This sequence joins TRBV5-1 and TRBJ2-7; 8 bases fit TRBD1. The ends lost 0 bases at V and 2 bases at J; junction bases unmatched: 4. CDR3 length: 15 residues. In germline, CDR1 is SGHRS, CDR2 YFSETQ. This CDR3 reads CASSLGNRGAYEQYF. The CDR3 DNA follows: TGCGCCAGCAGCTTGGGGAACAGGGGGGCCTACGAGCAGTACTTC.

The chain joins TRBV11-2 to TRBJ2-7; 12 nucleotides align to TRBD1. Germline CDR1 reads SGHAT; CDR2 reads FQNNGV. Losses at the gene ends were 3 bases for V and 3 bases for J; bases not matched to a gene: 9. The length of the CDR3 is 17 residues. CDR3 bases: TGTGCCAGCAGCTTTATTCCCGGGACAGGGGGCATCTACGAGCAGTACTTC. Residues: CASSFIPGTGGIYEQYF.

Points on this clone: Other nucleotide sequences in the sample specify the same CDR3. The CDR3 sequence: CASSVGGGTGELFF. The CDR3 DNA sequence: TGTGCCAGCAGCGTAGGAGGGGGGACTGGGGAGCTGTTTTTT. V usage is TRBV9 and J usage is TRBJ2-2, with D perhaps being TRBD1 or TRBD2 (6 bases each). This CDR3 has 14 residues. Per germline, CDR1 SGDLS and CDR2 YYNGEE. The V gene lost 0 bases and the J gene lost 8 bases, with 11 bases spanning the gap.

The chain combines TRBV6-5 with TRBJ1-3, with D perhaps matching TRBD1 (5 bases). Germline V gene data show CDR1 as MNHEY and CDR2 as SVGAGI. The length of the CDR3 is 12 residues. V shed 10 bases and J shed 4 bases, with 11 bases lying between them. The CDR3 region has the DNA TGTGCCACCGGGACGAGGGGAAACACCATATATTTT. Protein: CATGTRGNTIYF.

The V and J genes are TRBV6-5 and TRBJ2-7; TRBD2 matches at 11 bases. Germline V gene sequence: CDR1 MNHEY, CDR2 SVGAGI. The V gene end was trimmed by 6 bases and the J gene end by 4 bases; junction bases not matched to a gene: 5. This CDR3 comprises 14 residues. CDR3 nucleotides: TGTGCCAGCAGCCTACTAGCGGGGGATTACGAGCAGTACTTC. Protein product: CASSLLAGDYEQYF.

The chain has TRBV7-2 and TRBJ2-5; a weak D match, TRBD1 (6 bases). Germline V gene sequence: CDR1 SGHTA, CDR2 FQGNSA. Trimming pared 1 base from V and 2 bases from J, leaving 11 bases between. This CDR3 region has 15 residues. DNA of the CDR3: TGTGCCAGCAGCTTAGGCCGGCAGGGGCAAGAGACCCAGTACTTC. Protein product: CASSLGRQGQETQYF.

V usage is TRBV2 and J usage is TRBJ1-5; D call uncertain. Germline CDR1 reads SNHLY; CDR2 reads FYNNEI. V was pared by 3 bases and J by 2 bases, with 2 bases between. The CDR3 has 12 residues. The CDR3 DNA is TGTGCCAGCAGTGAGGGCAATCAGCCCCAGCATTTT. This codes for CASSEGNQPQHF.

The chain carries TRBV6-5 and TRBJ1-4; 9 bases are shared with TRBD1. Unmatched junction bases numbered 9, after V lost 6 bases and J lost 7 bases. CDR1 is MNHEY, CDR2 SVGAGI, per germline. CDR3 length: 15 amino acids. In DNA, the CDR3 is TGTGCCAGCAGACCACTTGGACAGGGGTCTGAAAAACTGTTTTTT. Protein: CASRPLGQGSEKLFF.

The V gene is TRBV2, the J gene TRBJ1-2; D is undetermined. The CDR3 has 13 residues. Trimming took off 8 bases at V and 1 base at J, with 11 bases between the two ends. Per the germline V gene, CDR1 is SNHLY and CDR2 is FYNNEI. The chain's CDR3 is CASGDTFNYGYTF. In nucleotides, the CDR3 is TGTGCCAGCGGAGATACTTTTAACTATGGCTACACCTTC.

Remarks on this clone: A junction end diverges from the germline sequence, so it may reflect a read error. The chain carries TRBV9 and TRBJ2-2; TRBD1 might be the D (6 bases). The CDR3 has 16 residues. CDR1 and CDR2 from the germline V gene are SGDLS and YYNGEE. DNA for the CDR3: TGTGCCGGCAGCTCTTCCGGGACAAGAAACACCGGGGAGCTGTTTTTT. It codes for CAGSSSGTRNTGELFF.

The V call is TRBV7-2, the J call TRBJ1-4; no reliable D call. Trimming removed 6 bases from V and 8 bases from J, with 13 bases in between. The germline V gene encodes CDR1 SGHTA and CDR2 FQGNSA. CDR3 length equals 13 residues. CDR3 coding DNA: TGTGCCAGCAGTCGCAGTGGGGTAGAAAAACTGTTTTTT. Translated, it gives CASSRSGVEKLFF.

The V call is TRBV2, the J call TRBJ1-4; D not resolved. Trimming shortened V by 8 bases and J by 8 bases, and 12 bases separated the two germline ends. The CDR3 is made up of 12 amino acids. The germline gives CDR1 SNHLY, CDR2 FYNNEI. In DNA form, the CDR3 reads TGTGCCAGCGAGCCATCCGGGGAAAAACTGTTTTTT. Amino acid sequence: CASEPSGEKLFF.

This clone was recorded only once. The chain couples TRBV7-2 to TRBJ1-1; possibly TRBD1 for D (6 bases). The CDR3 is 15 amino acids. Looked up from germline, CDR1 is SGHTA and CDR2 is FQGNSA. V was pared by 5 bases and J by 0 bases, with 13 bases between. CDR3 bases: TGTGCCAGCAGCCCTGTGACAGGCCTGAACACTGAAGCTTTCTTT. Translation: CASSPVTGLNTEAFF.

The chain combines TRBV30 with TRBJ1-6; no clear D gene. The V and J ends lost 1 base and 14 bases respectively, with 18 bases between them. The CDR3 loop spans 14 amino acids. Germline V CDR1 and CDR2: GTSNPN, SVGIG (reference sequence). The CDR3 nucleotides read TGTGCCTGGAGTGAGCGACTCCCTGGCGGGACCCTCCACTTT. Translating gives CAWSERLPGGTLHF.

The chain links TRBV10-3 to TRBJ2-2, with D possibly matching TRBD2 (5 bases). This CDR3 has 15 residues. V shed 0 bases and J shed 6 bases, with 11 bases lying between them. Germline lookup yields CDR1 ENHRY and CDR2 SYGVKD. CDR3 nucleotide sequence: TGTGCCATCAGTGAGTCGAGATACGGGGCCGGGGAGCTGTTTTTT. It encodes CAISESRYGAGELFF.

The chain recombines TRBV30 with TRBJ2-5; 7 nucleotides line up with TRBD2. Germline values: CDR1 GTSNPN, CDR2 SVGIG (reference sequence). There are 11 residues in the CDR3. V lost 0 bases to trimming and J lost 10 bases; unmatched junction nucleotides: 2. Here the CDR3 DNA reads TGTGCCTGGAGTGTATGGGAGGGCCAGTACTTC. Its protein product is CAWSVWEGQYF.

The chain is built from TRBV19 and TRBJ1-3, with D unclear. Germline assignment: CDR1 LNHDA and CDR2 SQIVND (reference sequence). The CDR3 is 15 amino acids. Trimming stripped 3 bases from V and 0 bases from J, with 9 bases between. The CDR3 loop is CASSIQPYSGNTIYF. CDR3 in DNA: TGTGCCAGTAGTATTCAGCCGTACTCTGGAAACACCATATATTTT.

The chain carries TRBV5-4 and TRBJ2-1; possible D gene TRBD1, 6 bases. The CDR3 consists of 15 residues. V lost 3 bases to trimming and J lost 4 bases, with 14 bases between them. From germline, CDR1 is SGHNT and CDR2 YYREEE (reference sequence). DNA of the CDR3: TGTGCCAGCAGCTCATCCGGGACACCGTACAATGAGCAGTTCTTC. It translates to CASSSSGTPYNEQFF.

The chain employs TRBV13 and TRBJ2-1, with 12 nucleotides matching TRBD1. The CDR3 runs to 15 residues. From germline, CDR1 is PRHDT and CDR2 FYEKMQ (reference sequence). With 4 bases clipped from V and 6 bases from J, the junction kept 4 bases outside the gene matches. The CDR3 is CASSSGQGAGNEQFF. CDR3 DNA: TGTGCCAGCAGCTCGGGACAGGGGGCGGGCAATGAGCAGTTCTTC.

The chain couples TRBV18 to TRBJ2-7, with 7 bases that match TRBD1. Germline-derived CDR1 and CDR2 are KGHSH and LQKENI. J lost 4 bases, V lost 1 base, and 1 base had no gene match. This CDR3 has 13 residues. The CDR3 region is CASSPQGAYEQYF. The CDR3 nucleotides are TGTGCCAGCTCACCACAGGGGGCTTACGAGCAGTACTTC.

The chain joins TRBV7-3 to TRBJ2-3, with unresolved D. V dropped 5 bases and J dropped 1 base, with 16 bases sitting between them. The length of the CDR3 is 16 residues. From germline, CDR1 is SGHTA and CDR2 FQGTGA. This chain's CDR3 is CASSQYNLVGTDTQYF. The CDR3 region has the DNA TGTGCCAGCAGCCAGTACAACCTAGTTGGCACAGATACGCAGTATTTT.

CDR3 in DNA: TGTGCCAGCAGCCAAGGGTGGCAGGGTCACACCTTC. Amino acid sequence: CASSQGWQGHTF. The chain has TRBV3-1 (or the pseudogene TRBV3-2) and TRBJ1-2, with D tentatively TRBD1 (5 bases). Germline V gene data show CDR1 as LGHDT and CDR2 as YNNKEL (reference sequence). The CDR3 has 12 amino acids. Trimming shortened V by 1 base and J by 12 bases, and 12 bases separated the two germline ends.

This clone was observed a handful of times. The V call is TRBV7-2, the J call TRBJ2-7, with unresolved D. Germline assignment: CDR1 SGHTA and CDR2 FQGNSA. This CDR3 comprises 14 residues. V was clipped by 3 bases and J by 3 bases, with 12 bases between them. Written as DNA, the CDR3 is TGTGCCAGCAGCTTCGGGCCAAGGCGCTACGAGCAGTACTTC. Its protein is CASSFGPRRYEQYF.

The V call is TRBV7-9, the J call TRBJ1-6; D perhaps matches TRBD1 (5 bases). CDR1 is SEHNR, CDR2 FQNEAQ, per germline (reference sequence). V shed 5 bases and J shed 9 bases, with 20 bases lying between them. CDR3 length equals 16 residues. CDR3 sequence (DNA): TGTGCCAGCAGCGGATTAGGGTCCGGGGGAAGTTCACCCCTCCACTTT. Translation: CASSGLGSGGSSPLHF.

V and J are TRBV7-9 and TRBJ1-4; D uncertain. Germline V gives CDR1 SEHNR, CDR2 FQNEAQ (reference sequence). CDR3 size: 10 residues. V dropped 7 bases and J dropped 7 bases, with 4 bases sitting between them. The CDR3 loop is CASKGEKLFF. The CDR3 coding sequence is TGTGCCAGCAAGGGTGAAAAACTGTTTTTT.

This chain uses TRBV7-3 with TRBJ1-2, with D hard to call. Germline CDR1 and CDR2: SGHTA and FQGTGA. V was clipped by 5 bases and J by 4 bases, with 11 bases between them. The CDR3 totals 13 residues. CDR3 sequence: CASSPSGSYGYTF. The CDR3 nucleotides read TGTGCCAGCAGCCCCAGCGGCAGCTATGGCTACACCTTC.

The chain carries TRBV9 and TRBJ2-2; D uncertain. V was cut by 3 bases and J by 7 bases, with 4 bases left in between. The CDR3 covers 11 residues. From germline, CDR1 is SGDLS and CDR2 YYNGEE. CDR3 nucleotides: TGTGCCAGCAGCGCAAGCGGGGAGCTGTTTTTT. Its protein is CASSASGELFF.